This is a list of T cell receptor beta chains from one sample in a study of blood T cell repertoires in COVID-19. The protocol was immunoSEQ multiplex PCR, while the TCRdb copy is restricted to in-frame clones and leaves out a portion. The top ten clones hold approximately 11% of a sample with approximately 150,000 clones, more than 75% of them seen once. Specimen: PBMCs or T cells enriched from blood (not recorded which). Source of these receptors: a man between 60 and 70 years old who had recovered from COVID-19. Each CDR3 is given without its conserved first and last residue. Each record gives: J gene, V gene, clone size, CDR3 protein. Expanded clones are given a class, and other clones once, few, many or no size at all.

TRBJ1-6	TRBV7-8	NA	ASSSTPGQESPLH
TRBJ1-1	TRBV10-2	NA	ASTQTTEAF
TRBJ1-2	TRBV29-1	few	SVYGPGGAGYGYT
TRBJ1-5	TRBV6-1	NA	ASSEGGNQH
TRBJ2-7	TRBV19	once	ASGESGRTEQY
TRBJ2-3	TRBV5-1	NA	ASSWAQRGGYGTQY
TRBJ2-1	TRBV7-9	NA	TSSVWGASEQF
TRBJ2-6	TRBV3-1/TRBV3-2	NA	ASSQATGAGSGANVLT
TRBJ2-7	TRBV28	NA	ASSPPGLAGVSYEQY
TRBJ2-2	TRBV2	NA	ASIRGIGVGELF
TRBJ2-7	TRBV6-5	NA	ASSSYRKRYEQY
TRBJ2-7	TRBV2	NA	ASSATGYEQY
TRBJ1-3	TRBV18	NA	ASSIMLGNTIY
TRBJ2-1	TRBV4-1	NA	ASSRGRDRVDNEQF
TRBJ2-1	TRBV12-3/TRBV12-4	NA	ASSTGTKDEQF
TRBJ2-1	TRBV2	NA	ASSEIGGKGDGEQF
TRBJ1-5	TRBV7-9	few	ASSTHASNQPQH
TRBJ2-3	TRBV5-4	NA	ASSLTSGSDTQY
TRBJ2-3	TRBV6-1	NA	ASSEDRITDTQY
TRBJ2-1	TRBV11-3	NA	ASSLQGNEQF
TRBJ2-1	TRBV7-3	NA	ASSPGLAVSYNEQF
TRBJ2-2	TRBV5-4	once	ASSLTSGITGELF
TRBJ1-6	TRBV2	NA	ASRGQGDSPLH
TRBJ1-5	TRBV15	NA	ATRRPGNNQPQH
TRBJ1-3	TRBV5-1	NA	ASSITGIDSGNTIY
TRBJ1-2	TRBV2	NA	ASSILISYGYT
TRBJ1-2	TRBV19	few	ASSAILNRGSGYT
TRBJ1-1	TRBV2	NA	ASRGDTGGFGTEAF
TRBJ2-2	TRBV28	once	ASTIHSNTGELF
TRBJ2-2	TRBV6-5	NA	ASGQGYTGELF
TRBJ1-5	TRBV28	NA	ASSFRGGQPQH
TRBJ1-6	TRBV7-9	NA	ASRQDNSPLH
TRBJ1-1	TRBV7-9	NA	ASSLSPSTEAF
TRBJ2-1	TRBV7-9	NA	ASSRGRHNEQF
TRBJ2-7	TRBV12-3/TRBV12-4	NA	ASSLNGVEQY
TRBJ2-7	TRBV7-8	NA	ASSLGTGSYEQY